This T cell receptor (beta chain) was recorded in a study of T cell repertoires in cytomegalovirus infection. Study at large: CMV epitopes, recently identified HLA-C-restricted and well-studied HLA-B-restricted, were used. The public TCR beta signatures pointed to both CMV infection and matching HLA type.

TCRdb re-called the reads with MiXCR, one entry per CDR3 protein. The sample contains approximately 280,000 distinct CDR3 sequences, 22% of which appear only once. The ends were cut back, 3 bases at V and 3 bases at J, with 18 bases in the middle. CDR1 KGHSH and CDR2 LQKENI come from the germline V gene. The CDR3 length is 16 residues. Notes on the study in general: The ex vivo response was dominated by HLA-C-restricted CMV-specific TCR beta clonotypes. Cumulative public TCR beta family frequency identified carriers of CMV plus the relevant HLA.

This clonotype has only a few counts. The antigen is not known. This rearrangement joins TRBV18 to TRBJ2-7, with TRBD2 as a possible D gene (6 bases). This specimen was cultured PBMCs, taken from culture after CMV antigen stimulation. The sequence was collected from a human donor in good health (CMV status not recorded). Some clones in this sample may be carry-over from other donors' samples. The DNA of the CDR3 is TGTGCCAGCTCACCGGAGGGTGAACGGTTGTACTACGAGCAGTACGTC. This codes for CASSPEGERLYYEQYV.